Listed below are T cell receptor beta chains from one sample, sequenced in a study of blood T cell repertoires in COVID-19. TCRdb's copy holds only in-frame clones and misses some; the assay was immunoSEQ multiplex PCR. Of 75,000 or so clones in the sample, roughly four fifths are singletons; the top ten hold 10%. Source material: peripheral blood. Every receptor here comes from a man aged 55 to 70 with acute or convalescent COVID-19. Each CDR3 is given with its conserved first and last residue. Fields, in order: D gene, V gene, clone size, J gene, CDR3 DNA, CDR3 protein. The D gene is left open where the match is weak. Clone size, where shown, is once, few, many, or a class for clones that have expanded.

>NA|TRBV25-1|NA|TRBJ2-5
TGTGCCAGCAGTGAAGTAAACGGAGGGCAAGAGACCCAGTACTTC
CASSEVNGGQETQYF
>NA|TRBV5-1|NA|TRBJ2-6
TGCGCCAGCAGCTTAGGAGTCTCTGGGGCCAACGTCCTGACTTTC
CASSLGVSGANVLTF
>TRBD2|TRBV7-6|NA|TRBJ2-3
TGTGCCAGCAGCTCGCTAGCGGTCGGTAGCACAGATACGCAGTATTTT
CASSSLAVGSTDTQYF
>NA|TRBV28|NA|TRBJ1-1
TGTGCCACCGGGTCGAGGGCTGAAGCTTTCTTT
CATGSRAEAFF
>NA|TRBV7-2|NA|TRBJ1-2
TGTGCCAGCAGCTTAGATGCGGCGAACTATGGCTACACCTTC
CASSLDAANYGYTF
>NA|TRBV16|NA|TRBJ1-1
TGTGCCAGCAGCCAATCGGGGGGAAACACTGAAGCTTTCTTT
CASSQSGGNTEAFF
>NA|TRBV6-1|NA|TRBJ2-6
TGTGCCAGCAGTGAAGCATGGCGGTCTGGGGCCAACGTCCTGACTTTC
CASSEAWRSGANVLTF
>TRBD1|TRBV19|NA|TRBJ2-6
TGTGCCAGTAGTATGACAGGGGGCGCTGGGGCCAACGTCCTGACTTTC
CASSMTGGAGANVLTF
>TRBD2|TRBV5-5|NA|TRBJ2-7
TGTGCCAGCAGCCTCGGGACTAGAAACCAGGAGCAGTACTTC
CASSLGTRNQEQYF
>TRBD2|TRBV5-1|NA|TRBJ2-2
TGCGCCAGCAGCCAGCGGGAGGGCCGTGGGGAGCTGTTTTTT
CASSQREGRGELFF
>TRBD1|TRBV6-6|NA|TRBJ1-2
TGTGCCAGCAGTTTATCAGGGGGAAGGGGCTACACCTTC
CASSLSGGRGYTF
>TRBD2|TRBV11-2|NA|TRBJ2-5
TGTGCCAGCAGCGGGGGGACTAGCGGGACCCAAGAGACCCAGTACTTC
CASSGGTSGTQETQYF
>TRBD2|TRBV7-2|NA|TRBJ2-5
TGTGCCAGCAGCTCGTTAGCGGGCCAAGAGACCCAGTACTTC
CASSSLAGQETQYF
>NA|TRBV7-8|NA|TRBJ1-3
TGTGCCAGCAGCTTAGACAGGGCTGGAAACACCATATATTTT
CASSLDRAGNTIYF
>NA|TRBV5-4|NA|TRBJ1-2
TGTGCCAGCAGCTTGGAGGGGGTTCAAGGGGATGGCTACACCTTC
CASSLEGVQGDGYTF
>NA|TRBV11-2|NA|TRBJ1-3
TGTGCCAGCAGCTCAGGAAACACCATATATTTT
CASSSGNTIYF
>TRBD2|TRBV5-1|NA|TRBJ2-5
TGCGCCAGCAGCTTGATGGCGGGGGAAGAGACCCAGTACTTC
CASSLMAGEETQYF
>NA|TRBV27|NA|TRBJ2-5
TGTGCCCACGGGGATCGCTCCTTTGGAGAGACCCAGTACTTC
CAHGDRSFGETQYF
>TRBD2|TRBV28|few|TRBJ2-1
TGTGCCAGCAGCCGAGCGGGAGCCACTACAATGGAGCAGTTCTTC
CASSRAGATTMEQFF
>NA|TRBV10-1|once|TRBJ2-1
TGCGCCAGCAGCCCGAGCTCCTACAATGAGCAGTTCTTC
CASSPSSYNEQFF
>TRBD1|TRBV19|NA|TRBJ2-3
TGTGCCAGTAGTAAGGGGACAGGGAGTAGAACAGATACGCAGTATTTT
CASSKGTGSRTDTQYF
>NA|TRBV7-2|NA|TRBJ1-5
TGTGCCAGCAGCTTAGAACGCGATAAGCCCCAGCATTTT
CASSLERDKPQHF
>NA|TRBV4-3|NA|TRBJ2-2
TGCGCCAGCAGCCAAGAGGAGGTCCGGACCGGGGAGCTGTTTTTT
CASSQEEVRTGELFF
>TRBD2|TRBV7-3|few|TRBJ2-1
TGTGCCAGCAGCTTAGGGCTAGCGGGGGCAGGCGAGCAGTTCTTC
CASSLGLAGAGEQFF
>NA|TRBV28|NA|TRBJ1-3
TGTGCCAGCAGCCTCACAGGATATGGAAACACCATATATTTT
CASSLTGYGNTIYF
>TRBD2|TRBV24-1|NA|TRBJ2-3
TGTGCCACCAGTGCTTTCGGGGGGGATACGCAGTATTTT
CATSAFGGDTQYF
>NA|TRBV7-8|NA|TRBJ2-7
TGTGCCAGCAGCTCCCGAGGGGGGGCGCGCGAGCAGTACTTC
CASSSRGGAREQYF
>TRBD1|TRBV9|few|TRBJ1-2
TGTGCCAGCAGCGTTGGGACAGGGCCCTATGGCTACACCTTC
CASSVGTGPYGYTF
>NA|TRBV2|few|TRBJ2-1
TGTGCCAGCGAGACAGGGAGGTCATACGAGCAGTTCTTC
CASETGRSYEQFF
>NA|TRBV12-3/TRBV12-4|NA|TRBJ2-3
TGTGCCAGCAGCCGTGACAGTTTCACGCAGTATTTT
CASSRDSFTQYF
>NA|TRBV10-3|NA|TRBJ2-5
TGTGCCATCAGTGTTTCTGGGAGTGGTCAAGAGACCCAGTACTTC
CAISVSGSGQETQYF
>NA|TRBV21-1|NA|TRBJ1-2
TGTGCCAGCAGCAGGCGAGAACAGGGGAGGAATGGCTACACCTTC
CASSRREQGRNGYTF
>NA|TRBV3-1/TRBV3-2|NA|TRBJ2-5
TGTGCCAGCAGCCAAGCCCTAGGGACCCAGTACTTC
CASSQALGTQYF
>TRBD1|TRBV5-1|NA|TRBJ1-5
TGCGCCAGCAGCTCCACAGGGGACGGTAATCAGCCCCAGCATTTT
CASSSTGDGNQPQHF
>TRBD1|TRBV5-1|NA|TRBJ2-7
TGCGCCAGCAGCCCAGGGGACAGAAACTACGAGCAGTACTTC
CASSPGDRNYEQYF
>NA|TRBV2|NA|TRBJ1-6
TGTGCCAGCAGTATTGAGGGAATCAATTCACCCCTCCACTTT
CASSIEGINSPLHF
>TRBD2|TRBV20-1|NA|TRBJ2-3
TGCAGTGCTAGTCTGATCGGGGGGGGCTCCATAGATACGCAGTATTTT
CSASLIGGGSIDTQYF
>NA|TRBV7-9|NA|TRBJ2-7
TGTGCCAGCAGCTTAGCAGGGAGCACCGCCTACGAGCAGTACTTC
CASSLAGSTAYEQYF
>NA|TRBV9|NA|TRBJ1-3
TGTGCCAGCAGCGTAGGTAATACTGGAAACACCATATATTTT
CASSVGNTGNTIYF
>NA|TRBV18|NA|TRBJ1-1
TGTGCCAGCTCACCGCGGGAGGGCACTGAAGCTTTCTTT
CASSPREGTEAFF
>NA|TRBV2|once|TRBJ2-3
TGTGCCAGCACCGAGTATTTAGCGGATACGCAGTATTTT
CASTEYLADTQYF
>NA|TRBV6-6|NA|TRBJ2-2
TGTGCCAGCAGTACCGGGGGTACCGCGAACACCGGGGAGCTGTTTTTT
CASSTGGTANTGELFF
>NA|TRBV2|few|TRBJ1-1
TGTGCCAGCAGTGAATTAAGAGACACTGAAGCTTTCTTT
CASSELRDTEAFF